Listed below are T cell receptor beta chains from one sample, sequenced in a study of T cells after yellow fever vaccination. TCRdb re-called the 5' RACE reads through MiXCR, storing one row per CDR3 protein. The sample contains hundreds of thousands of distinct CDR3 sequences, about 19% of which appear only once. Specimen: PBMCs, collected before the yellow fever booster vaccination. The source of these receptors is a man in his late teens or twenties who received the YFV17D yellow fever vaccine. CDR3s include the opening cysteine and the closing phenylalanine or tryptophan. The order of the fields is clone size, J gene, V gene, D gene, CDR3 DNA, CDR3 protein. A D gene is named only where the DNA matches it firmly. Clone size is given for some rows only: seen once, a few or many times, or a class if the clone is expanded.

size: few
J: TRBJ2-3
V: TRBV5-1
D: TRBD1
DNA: TGCGCCAGCAGCTACAGGACAGGGGGTCTCACAGATACGCAGTATTTT
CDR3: CASSYRTGGLTDTQYF

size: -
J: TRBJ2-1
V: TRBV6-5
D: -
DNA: TGTGCCAGCAAGGGAGCAAGCTCCTACAATGAGCAGTTCTTC
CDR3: CASKGASSYNEQFF

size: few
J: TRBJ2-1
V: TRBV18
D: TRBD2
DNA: TGTGCCAGCTCACCACCCGCGGGGGGTCCCAATGAGCAGTTCTTC
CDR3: CASSPPAGGPNEQFF

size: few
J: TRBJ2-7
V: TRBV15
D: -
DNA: TGTGCCACCAGCATTGGGCAGGCCTACGAGCAGTACTTC
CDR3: CATSIGQAYEQYF

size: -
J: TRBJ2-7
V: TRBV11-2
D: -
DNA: TGTGCCAGCAGCTTAGAAGGACAGAGCTCCTACGAGCAGTACTTC
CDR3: CASSLEGQSSYEQYF

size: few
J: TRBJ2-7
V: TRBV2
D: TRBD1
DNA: TGTGCCAGCGCGGGACAGGTAGCCTACGAGCAGTACTTC
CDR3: CASAGQVAYEQYF

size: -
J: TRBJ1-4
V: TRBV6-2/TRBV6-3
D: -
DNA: TGTGCCAGCAGTTCCTACCGACAGCCAACTAATGAAAAACTGTTTTTT
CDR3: CASSSYRQPTNEKLFF

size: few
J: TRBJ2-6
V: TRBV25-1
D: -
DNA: TGTGCCAGCAAATTTGCAGGGGCCAACGTCCTGACTTTC
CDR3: CASKFAGANVLTF

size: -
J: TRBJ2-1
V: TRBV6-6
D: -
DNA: TGTGCCAGCAGTTACCCTTGGGGGGGGGCTAAATATGAGCAGTTCTTC
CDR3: CASSYPWGGAKYEQFF

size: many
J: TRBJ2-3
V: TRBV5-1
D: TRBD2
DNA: TGCGCCAGCAGCATGGGACTAGCGGGGCGCACAGATACGCAGTATTTT
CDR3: CASSMGLAGRTDTQYF

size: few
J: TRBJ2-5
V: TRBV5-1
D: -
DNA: TGCGCCAGCAGCTTGGAGTCCGGGGCCCGAGAGACCCAGTACTTC
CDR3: CASSLESGARETQYF

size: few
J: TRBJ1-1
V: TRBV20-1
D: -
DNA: TGCAGTGCTAGAGAAGAATTAGGGGCTAAAGCTTTCTTT
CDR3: CSAREELGAKAFF

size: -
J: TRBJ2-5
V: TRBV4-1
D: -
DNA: TGCGCCAGCAGCCTCGTTGGCAACCAAGAGACCCAGTACTTC
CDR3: CASSLVGNQETQYF

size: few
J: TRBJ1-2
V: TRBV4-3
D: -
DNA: TGCGCCAGCAGCCGGTCACGGGGAAAATACTATGGCTACACCTTC
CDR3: CASSRSRGKYYGYTF

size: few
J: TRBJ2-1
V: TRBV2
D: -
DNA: TGTGGAGGTCTTTCCTACAATGAGCAGTTCTTC
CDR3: CGGLSYNEQFF

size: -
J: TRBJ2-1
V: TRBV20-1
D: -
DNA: TGCAGTGCTAGAGTGAGTTTGGGAAGGGCTTCCTACAATGAGCAGTTCTTC
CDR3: CSARVSLGRASYNEQFF

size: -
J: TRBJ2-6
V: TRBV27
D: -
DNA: TGTGCCAGCAGTTTGTCCGGGAACGGGGCCAACGTCCTGACTTTC
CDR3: CASSLSGNGANVLTF

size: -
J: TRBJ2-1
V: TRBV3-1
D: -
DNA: TGTGCCAGCAGCCAAGATATCGATGGGAGACACTGGCTCTTC
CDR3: CASSQDIDGRHWLF

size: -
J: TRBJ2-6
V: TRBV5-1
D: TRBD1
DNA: TGCGCCAGCAGCCTAAGGGACAGAGATTACTCTGGGGCCAACGTCCTGACTTTC
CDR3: CASSLRDRDYSGANVLTF

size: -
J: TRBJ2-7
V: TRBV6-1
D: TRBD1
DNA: TGTGCCAGCATTGGGACAGTACCTGACGAGCAGTACTTC
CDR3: CASIGTVPDEQYF

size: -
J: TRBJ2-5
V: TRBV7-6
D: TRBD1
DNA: TGTGCCAGCAGCTCGACAGGGTTCCGAGAGACCCAGTACTTC
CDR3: CASSSTGFRETQYF

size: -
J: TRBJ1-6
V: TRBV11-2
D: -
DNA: TGTGCCAGCAGCTTAGAGCGCAGGGTGGGTTCACCCCTCCACTTT
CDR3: CASSLERRVGSPLHF

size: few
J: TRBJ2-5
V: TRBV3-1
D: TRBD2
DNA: TGTGCCAGCAGCCAATACCTGGCTAGCGGGGGCCAAGCCCAAGAGACCCAGTACTTC
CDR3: CASSQYLASGGQAQETQYF

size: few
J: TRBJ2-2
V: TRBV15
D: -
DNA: TGTGCCACCAGCAGGAAAATCCGGGACCGGAACACCGGGGAGCTGTTTTTT
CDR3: CATSRKIRDRNTGELFF

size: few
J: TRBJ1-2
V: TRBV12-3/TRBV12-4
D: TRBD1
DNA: TGTGCCAGCAGTTTAATGCAGGGGGACTACTATGGCTACACCTTC
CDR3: CASSLMQGDYYGYTF

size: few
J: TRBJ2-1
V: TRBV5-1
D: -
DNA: TGCGCCAGCAGCTTGAGTGTGGCTAATGAGCAGTTCTTC
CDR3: CASSLSVANEQFF

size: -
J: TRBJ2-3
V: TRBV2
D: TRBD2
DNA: TGTGCCAGCGGGGTAGTCCCGGGACTAGGGACAGATACGCAGTATTTT
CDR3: CASGVVPGLGTDTQYF

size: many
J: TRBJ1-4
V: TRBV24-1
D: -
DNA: TGTGCCACCAGCACCGGGACAACCGGCGAAAAACTGTTTTTT
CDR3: CATSTGTTGEKLFF

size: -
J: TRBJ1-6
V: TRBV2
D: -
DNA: TGTGCCAGCAGTGAAGGGGGGATAGGGGCTTCACCCCTCCACTTT
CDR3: CASSEGGIGASPLHF